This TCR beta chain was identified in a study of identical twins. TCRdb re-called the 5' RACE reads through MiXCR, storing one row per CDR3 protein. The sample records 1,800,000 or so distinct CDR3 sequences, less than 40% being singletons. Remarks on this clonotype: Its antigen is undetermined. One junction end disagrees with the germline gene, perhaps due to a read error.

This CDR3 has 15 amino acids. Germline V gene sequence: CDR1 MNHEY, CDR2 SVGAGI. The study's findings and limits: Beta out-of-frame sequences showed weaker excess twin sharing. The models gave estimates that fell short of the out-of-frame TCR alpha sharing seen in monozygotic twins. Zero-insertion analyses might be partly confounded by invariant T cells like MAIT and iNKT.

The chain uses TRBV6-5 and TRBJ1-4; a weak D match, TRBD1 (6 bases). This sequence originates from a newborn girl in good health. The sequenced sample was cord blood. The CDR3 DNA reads TGTGCCAGCAGTTACCGTGGACAGCCTAATGACAAACTGTTTTTT. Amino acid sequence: CASSYRGQPNDKLFF.